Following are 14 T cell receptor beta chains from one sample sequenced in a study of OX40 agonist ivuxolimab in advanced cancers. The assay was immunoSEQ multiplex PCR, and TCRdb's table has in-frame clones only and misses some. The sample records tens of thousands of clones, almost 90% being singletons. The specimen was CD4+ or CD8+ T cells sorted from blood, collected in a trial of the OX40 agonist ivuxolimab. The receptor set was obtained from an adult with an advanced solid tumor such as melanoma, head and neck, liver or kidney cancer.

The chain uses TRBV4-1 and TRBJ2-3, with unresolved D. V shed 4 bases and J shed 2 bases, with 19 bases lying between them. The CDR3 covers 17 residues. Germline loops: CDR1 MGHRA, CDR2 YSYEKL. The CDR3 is CASSPVLLRPYTDTQYF. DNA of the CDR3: TGCGCCAGCAGCCCAGTCCTACTGCGACCGTACACAGATACGCAGTATTTT.

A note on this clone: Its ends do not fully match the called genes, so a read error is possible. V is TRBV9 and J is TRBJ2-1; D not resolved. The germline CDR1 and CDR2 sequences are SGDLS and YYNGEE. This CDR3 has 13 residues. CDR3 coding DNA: TGTGCCAGCAGCGCCCGACCTACTGGTATCTCCCTCTTC. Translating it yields CASSARPTGISLF.

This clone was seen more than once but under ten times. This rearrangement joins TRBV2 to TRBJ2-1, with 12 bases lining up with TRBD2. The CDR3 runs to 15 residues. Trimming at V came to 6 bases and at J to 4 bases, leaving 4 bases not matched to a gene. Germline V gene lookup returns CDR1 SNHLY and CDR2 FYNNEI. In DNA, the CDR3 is TGTGCCAGCAGGACCGGGACTAGCGGGTACAATGAGCAGTTCTTC. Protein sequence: CASRTGTSGYNEQFF.

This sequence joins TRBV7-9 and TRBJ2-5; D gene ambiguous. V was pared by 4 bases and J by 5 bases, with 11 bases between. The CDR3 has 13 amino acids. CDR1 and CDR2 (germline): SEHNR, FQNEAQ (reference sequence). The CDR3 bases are TGTGCCAGCAGCTCGGACCTAGGGGAGACCCAGTACTTC. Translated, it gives CASSSDLGETQYF.

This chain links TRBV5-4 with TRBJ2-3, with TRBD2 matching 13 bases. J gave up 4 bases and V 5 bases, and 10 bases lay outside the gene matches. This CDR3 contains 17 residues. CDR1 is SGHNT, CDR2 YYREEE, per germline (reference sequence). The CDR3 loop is CASSTGTSGTGADTQYF. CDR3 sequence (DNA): TGTGCCAGCAGTACCGGGACTAGCGGGACGGGGGCAGATACGCAGTATTTT.

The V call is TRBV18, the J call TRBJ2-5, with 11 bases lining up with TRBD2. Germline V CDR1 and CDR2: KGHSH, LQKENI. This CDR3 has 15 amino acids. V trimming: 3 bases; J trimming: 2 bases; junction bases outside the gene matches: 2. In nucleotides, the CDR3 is TGTGCCAGCTCACCGAGACTAGCGGGACAAGAGACCCAGTACTTC. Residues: CASSPRLAGQETQYF.

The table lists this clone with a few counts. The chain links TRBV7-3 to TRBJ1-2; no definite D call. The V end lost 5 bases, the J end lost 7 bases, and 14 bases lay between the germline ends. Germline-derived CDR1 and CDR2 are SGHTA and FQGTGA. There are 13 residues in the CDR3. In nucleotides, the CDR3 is TGTGCCAGCAGCGCAAAGGAGGGTGTTGGCTACACCTTC. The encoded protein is CASSAKEGVGYTF.

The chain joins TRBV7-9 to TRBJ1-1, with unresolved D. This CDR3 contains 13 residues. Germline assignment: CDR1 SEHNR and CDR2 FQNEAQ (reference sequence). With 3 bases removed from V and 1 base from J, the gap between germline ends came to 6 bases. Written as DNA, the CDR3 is TGTGCCAGCAGCTTGTGGCCGAACACTGAAGCTTTCTTT. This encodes CASSLWPNTEAFF.

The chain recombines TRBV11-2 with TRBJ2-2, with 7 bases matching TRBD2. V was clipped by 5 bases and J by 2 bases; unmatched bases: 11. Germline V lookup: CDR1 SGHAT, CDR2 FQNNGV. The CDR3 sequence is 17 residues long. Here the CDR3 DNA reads TGTGCCAGCAGCCGCAACGGACTAGGGGATAACACCGGGGAGCTGTTTTTT. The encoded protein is CASSRNGLGDNTGELFF.

DNA for the CDR3: TGCGCCAGCAGCTTGCCGGGAGGGGGTGAGACCCAGTACTTC. Translation: CASSLPGGGETQYF. The gene calls are TRBV5-1 and TRBJ2-5; 8 bases align to TRBD2. Looked up from germline, CDR1 is SGHRS and CDR2 is YFSETQ. The CDR3 length is 14 residues. The ends lost 1 base at V and 5 bases at J; junction bases unmatched: 4. The full variable domain, its missing parts supplied by reference TRBV5-1 and TRBJ2-5, is KAGVTQTPRYLIKTRGQQVTLSCSPISGHRSVSWYQQTPGQGLQFLFEYFSETQRNKGNFPGRFSGRQFSNSRSEMNVSTLELGDSALYLCASSLPGGGETQYFGPGTRLLVL.

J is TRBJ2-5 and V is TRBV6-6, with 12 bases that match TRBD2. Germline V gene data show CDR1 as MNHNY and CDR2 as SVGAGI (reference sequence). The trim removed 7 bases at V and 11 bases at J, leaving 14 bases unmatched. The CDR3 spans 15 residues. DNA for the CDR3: TGTGCCAGCAAAACTAGCCTAGCGGGAGGGCCAGTGCAGTACTTC. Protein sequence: CASKTSLAGGPVQYF.

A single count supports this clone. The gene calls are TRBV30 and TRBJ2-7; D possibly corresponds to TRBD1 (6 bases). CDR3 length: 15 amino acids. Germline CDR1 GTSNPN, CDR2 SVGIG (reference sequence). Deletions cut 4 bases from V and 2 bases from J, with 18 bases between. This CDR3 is CAWTPLKQGTYEQYF. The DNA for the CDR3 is TGTGCCTGGACTCCCCTTAAACAGGGAACCTACGAGCAGTACTTC.

The CDR3 sequence: CASSPFGAADTQYF. CDR3 DNA: TGCGCCAGCAGCCCCTTTGGGGCAGCAGATACGCAGTATTTT. The chain couples TRBV5-1 to TRBJ2-3; tentative D call: TRBD1 (5 bases). CDR1 and CDR2 from the germline V gene are SGHRS and YFSETQ. The length of the CDR3 is 14 residues. The V end was cut by 4 bases, the J end by 4 bases, with 13 bases between.

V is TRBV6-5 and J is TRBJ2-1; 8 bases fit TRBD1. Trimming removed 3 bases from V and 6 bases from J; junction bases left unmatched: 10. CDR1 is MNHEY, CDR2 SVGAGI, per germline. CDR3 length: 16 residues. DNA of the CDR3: TGTGCCAGCAGTTATTTGTTTGGACAGGGCGTCAATGAGCAGTTCTTC. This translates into CASSYLFGQGVNEQFF.